This T cell receptor beta chain is from a study of blood T cell repertoires in COVID-19. Study summary: Specimens from acute and convalescent COVID-19 originated in the United States, Italy and Spain. T cells, B-cell-depleted T cells, or PBMCs supplied cDNA or gDNA.

Seattle-derived patients entered the study during active infection and were followed longitudinally. In the original analysis: From reference gene primer amplification, estimates of nucleated cell counts were derived. This table comes from immunoSEQ multiplex PCR, and its TCRdb copy is limited to in-frame clones, with some not included. V and J calls and clone size follow that table, whereas D and trimming were derived from the DNA. The top ten clones hold around 7.5% of a sample with 300,000 to 400,000 clones, approximately 86% of them seen once. Between the trimmed V and J ends, which lost 2 bases and 2 bases, there was a span of 9 bases. Germline V gene data show CDR1 as SGHAT and CDR2 as FQNNGV. This CDR3 is 15 amino acids long.

V is TRBV11-2 and J is TRBJ2-2, with no clear D. This TCR was recovered from a woman aged 55-70 years with COVID-19, enrolled during active disease. The material sequenced was peripheral blood. DNA for the CDR3: TGTGCCAGCAGCTTATTAGCCCGAAACACCGGGGAGCTGTTTTTT. It codes for CASSLLARNTGELFF. Full variable domain (outside the CDR3, taken from reference TRBV11-2 and TRBJ2-2): EAGVAQSPRYKIIEKRQSVAFWCNPISGHATLYWYQQILGQGPKLLIQFQNNGVVDDSQLPKDRFSAERLKGVDSTLKIQPAKLEDSAVYLCASSLLARNTGELFFGEGSRLTVL.